This T cell receptor beta chain was profiled in a study of T cells after yellow fever vaccination. Study results and caveats: Booster samples showed a return of most primary-vaccination clones (around 95% CD4, approximately 88% CD8).

The V gene's germline CDR1 is MNHEY and CDR2 SVGEGT. The CDR3 is made up of 17 amino acids. The ends were cut back, 6 bases at V and 1 base at J, with 20 bases in the middle. Generation of TCR cDNA used 5'RACE template switching (which added a universal primer site and UMIs). MiXCR, run by TCRdb on the 5' RACE reads, gives a single entry per CDR3 protein. The sample shows some 300,000 distinct CDR3 sequences, roughly 8.3% of them seen only once. Turning to this clonotype: The antigen remains undetermined.

This clonotype was obtained from a man between 18 and 29 years old who received the YFV17D yellow fever vaccine. The chain has TRBV6-2 or TRBV6-3 and TRBJ2-3; the D call may be TRBD1 or TRBD2 (6 bases each). The sequenced sample was PBMCs, obtained about 41 days after the first yellow fever vaccination. For the CDR3, the DNA is TGTGCCAGCAGGAGATTCCCTGGGGGGCCGGGCACAGATACGCAGTATTTT. Protein product: CASRRFPGGPGTDTQYF.